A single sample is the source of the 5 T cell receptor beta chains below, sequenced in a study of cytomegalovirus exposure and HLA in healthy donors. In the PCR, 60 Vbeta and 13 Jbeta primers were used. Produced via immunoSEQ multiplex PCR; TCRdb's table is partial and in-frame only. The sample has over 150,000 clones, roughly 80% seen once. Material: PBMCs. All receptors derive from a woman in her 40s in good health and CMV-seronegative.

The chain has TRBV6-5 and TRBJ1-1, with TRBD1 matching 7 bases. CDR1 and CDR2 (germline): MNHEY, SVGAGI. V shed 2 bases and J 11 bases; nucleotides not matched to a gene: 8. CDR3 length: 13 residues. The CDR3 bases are TGTGCCAGCAGTTACCAGGCGGACAGGTTGGCTTTCTTT. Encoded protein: CASSYQADRLAFF.

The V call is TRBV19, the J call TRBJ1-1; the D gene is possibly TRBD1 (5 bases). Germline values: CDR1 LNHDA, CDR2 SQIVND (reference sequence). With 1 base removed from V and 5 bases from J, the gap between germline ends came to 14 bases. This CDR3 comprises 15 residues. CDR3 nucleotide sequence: TGTGCCAGTAGTATAGTAGGGCAGGGAACAACTGAAGCTTTCTTT. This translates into CASSIVGQGTTEAFF.

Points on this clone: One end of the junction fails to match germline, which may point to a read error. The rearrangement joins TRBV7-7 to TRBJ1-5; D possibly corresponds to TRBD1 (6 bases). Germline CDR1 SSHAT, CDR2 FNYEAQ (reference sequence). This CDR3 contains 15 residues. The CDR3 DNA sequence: TGTGCTAGCAGCTTAGCCTTGGACAGAAATCAGCCCCAGCATTTT. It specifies CASSLALDRNQPQHF.

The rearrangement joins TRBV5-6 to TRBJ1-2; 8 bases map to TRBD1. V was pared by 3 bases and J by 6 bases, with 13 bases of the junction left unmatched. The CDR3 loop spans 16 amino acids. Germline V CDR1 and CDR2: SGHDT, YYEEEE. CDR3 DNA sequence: TGTGCCAGCAGCTCACTGGGACAGGTGGGCGTCGATGGCTACACCTTC. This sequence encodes CASSSLGQVGVDGYTF.

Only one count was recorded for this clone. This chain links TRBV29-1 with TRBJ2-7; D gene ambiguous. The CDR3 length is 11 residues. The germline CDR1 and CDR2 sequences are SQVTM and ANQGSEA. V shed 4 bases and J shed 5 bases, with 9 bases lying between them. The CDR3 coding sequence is TGCAGCGTTGTGTCCCTCCACGAGCAGTACTTC. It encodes CSVVSLHEQYF.